Shown below are 16 T cell receptor beta chains from a single sample sequenced in a study of control samples from healthy donors and cancer patients. TCRdb's table, derived via immunoSEQ multiplex PCR, lists solely in-frame clones and lacks some. The table lists about 160,000 clones, roughly 94% of them singletons, with approximately 14% in the top ten. The specimen was PBMCs. The receptor source for this set is a man in his sixties with colorectal cancer.

CDR3 sequence reads: CASSLSTNTEAFF. The CDR3 DNA is TGTGCCAGCAGCTTATCTACGAACACTGAAGCTTTCTTT. The genes are TRBV9 and TRBJ1-1, with D unresolved. V was pared by 4 bases and J by 1 base, with 8 bases between. Germline V gives CDR1 SGDLS, CDR2 YYNGEE. The CDR3 totals 13 residues. The entire variable domain, with the rest obtained from reference TRBV9 and TRBJ1-1, is as follows: DSGVTQTPKHLITATGQRVTLRCSPRSGDLSVYWYQQSLDQGLQFLIQYYNGEERAKGNILERFSAQQFPDLHSELNLSSLELGDSALYFCASSLSTNTEAFFGQGTRLTVV.

The sample holds one count of this clone. V gene TRBV5-8 combines with J gene TRBJ2-5, with TRBD1 matching 10 bases. Looked up from germline, CDR1 is SGHTS and CDR2 is YDEGEE. The CDR3 extends over 16 amino acids. After removal of 4 bases from V and 1 base from J, the junction contained 7 bases not matched to a gene. The CDR3 nucleotides are TGTGCCAGCAGCCCTGGACAGGGGGGAGGCCAAGAGACCCAGTACTTC. Amino acid sequence: CASSPGQGGGQETQYF.

V usage is TRBV19 and J usage is TRBJ2-3, with 8 bases fitting TRBD2. V shed 5 bases and J 6 bases; nucleotides not matched to a gene: 4. The CDR3 has 13 residues. Germline V gene sequence: CDR1 LNHDA, CDR2 SQIVND (reference sequence). The CDR3: CASSGLALDTQYF. In DNA, the CDR3 is TGTGCCAGTAGTGGACTAGCATTGGATACGCAGTATTTT.

This sequence joins TRBV27 and TRBJ2-2; 10 nucleotides line up with TRBD2. V was pared by 6 bases and J by 4 bases, with 14 bases of the junction left unmatched. Germline V gene data show CDR1 as MNHEY and CDR2 as SMNVEV (reference sequence). CDR3 length equals 18 residues. CDR3 nucleotides: TGTGCCAGCAGCCCTAGGCGGCTAGCGGGGGTCACCACCGGGGAGCTGTTTTTT. Amino acids: CASSPRRLAGVTTGELFF.

This chain's CDR3 is CASSPAGRTNEKLFF. CDR3 in DNA: TGTGCCAGCAGCCCGGCCGGGCGAACTAATGAAAAACTGTTTTTT. The chain employs TRBV5-6 and TRBJ1-4; D uncertain. V was pared by 4 bases and J by 1 base, with 11 bases between. The CDR3 is 15 residues long. Germline loops: CDR1 SGHDT, CDR2 YYEEEE.

The chain is built from TRBV6-5 and TRBJ2-5; maybe TRBD2 (5 bases). The germline V and J ends were trimmed by 8 bases and 4 bases, with 11 bases remaining between them. The CDR3 covers 12 residues. Germline CDR1 is MNHEY and CDR2 is SVGAGI. The DNA of the CDR3 is TGTGCCAGCCGGGGTGCAGGAGAGACCCAGTACTTC. Translation: CASRGAGETQYF.

The chain couples TRBV5-4 to TRBJ2-2, with TRBD2 identical over 10 bases. The V and J ends lost 1 base and 6 bases, in that order; junction bases with no gene match: 9. There are 17 residues in the CDR3. Germline values: CDR1 SGHNT, CDR2 YYREEE (reference sequence). The DNA of the CDR3 is TGTGCCAGCAGCTTGCGGTTTAGCGGGGGGCCCCCCGGGGAGCTGTTTTTT. This codes for CASSLRFSGGPPGELFF. Looking up the rest from reference TRBV5-4 and TRBJ2-2 gives the full variable domain: ETGVTQSPTHLIKTRGQQVTLRCSSQSGHNTVSWYQQALGQGPQFIFQYYREEENGRGNFPPRFSGLQFPNYSSELNVNALELDDSALYLCASSLRFSGGPPGELFFGEGSRLTVL.

V and J are TRBV29-1 and TRBJ2-2; D possibly matches TRBD1 or TRBD2 (5 bases each). V gave up 6 bases and J gave up 2 bases, with 10 bases separating them. There are 13 residues in the CDR3. Germline loops: CDR1 SQVTM, CDR2 ANQGSEA. The CDR3 reads CSVGRVNTGELFF. The CDR3 DNA reads TGCAGCGTGGGACGAGTTAACACCGGGGAGCTGTTTTTT.

The chain couples TRBV10-3 to TRBJ1-1; unclear D gene. This CDR3 contains 13 residues. CDR1 ENHRY and CDR2 SYGVKD come from the germline V gene. The V and J ends lost 7 bases and 0 bases respectively, with 9 bases between them. The CDR3, as DNA: TGTGCCATCAATCCGGGGATGAACACTGAAGCTTTCTTT. Amino acid sequence: CAINPGMNTEAFF.

This clone was picked up one time. V is TRBV5-8 and J is TRBJ1-6, with 7 bases aligning to TRBD1. V shed 0 bases, J shed 11 bases, and the junction held 11 bases outside the gene matches. Germline V gene data show CDR1 as SGHTS and CDR2 as YDEGEE. There are 16 residues in the CDR3. CDR3 in DNA: TGTGCCAGCAGCTTGGGGGGACAGCAATCCAGAACACCCCTCCACTTT. It specifies CASSLGGQQSRTPLHF.

The rearrangement links TRBV29-1 to TRBJ1-2, with D tentatively TRBD1 (5 bases). Germline CDR1 is SQVTM and CDR2 is ANQGSEA. The CDR3 totals 13 residues. V dropped 5 bases and J dropped 0 bases, with 10 bases sitting between them. For the CDR3, the DNA is TGCAGCGTTCTTCGGGGCCCTAACTATGGCTACACCTTC. Amino acids: CSVLRGPNYGYTF.

The chain joins TRBV27 to TRBJ2-1; D gene unclear. Trimming shortened V by 3 bases and J by 6 bases, and 9 bases separated the two germline ends. CDR1 MNHEY and CDR2 SMNVEV come from the germline V gene (reference sequence). The length of the CDR3 is 13 residues. For the CDR3, the DNA is TGTGCCAGCAGTTTCGGCGTACCCAATGAGCAGTTCTTC. It translates to CASSFGVPNEQFF.

The chain is built from TRBV29-1 and TRBJ2-7; D tentatively reads TRBD1 or TRBD2 (6 bases each). The V end lost 5 bases, the J end lost 7 bases, and 21 bases lay between the germline ends. CDR1 is SQVTM, CDR2 ANQGSEA, per germline. The CDR3 runs to 14 residues. CDR3 in DNA: TGCAGCGTTTCGGCCAGGGGACCAGGAGGGGAGCAGTACTTC. Translated, it gives CSVSARGPGGEQYF.

This clone occurred a few times. The chain joins TRBV7-2 to TRBJ1-6; 8 nucleotides match TRBD1. Germline V gives CDR1 SGHTA, CDR2 FQGNSA. Unmatched junction bases numbered 17, after V lost 1 base and J lost 9 bases. CDR3 length: 19 residues. The CDR3 loop reads CASSLGFRGRGLFPSPLHF. The DNA of the CDR3 is TGTGCCAGCAGCTTAGGCTTCAGGGGCAGGGGGCTTTTCCCTTCACCCCTCCACTTT.

In regard to this clone: Other DNA sequences within the sample encode an identical CDR3. CDR3 amino acids: CASSQGNYGYTF. The DNA for the CDR3 is TGTGCCAGCAGCCAGGGGAACTATGGCTACACCTTC. V and J are TRBV3-1 (or the pseudogene TRBV3-2) and TRBJ1-2; the D is unclear. Trimming left V 3 bases short and J 2 bases short, with 4 bases between. There are 12 residues in the CDR3. CDR1 and CDR2 (germline): LGHDT, YNNKEL (reference sequence).

The chain combines TRBV6-1 with TRBJ2-7; D remains unclear. With 3 bases removed from V and 4 bases from J, the gap between germline ends came to 4 bases. The CDR3 consists of 11 residues. Per germline, CDR1 MNHNS and CDR2 SASEGT. The CDR3 loop is CASSDGYEQYF. The CDR3 bases are TGTGCCAGCAGTGACGGGTACGAGCAGTACTTC.